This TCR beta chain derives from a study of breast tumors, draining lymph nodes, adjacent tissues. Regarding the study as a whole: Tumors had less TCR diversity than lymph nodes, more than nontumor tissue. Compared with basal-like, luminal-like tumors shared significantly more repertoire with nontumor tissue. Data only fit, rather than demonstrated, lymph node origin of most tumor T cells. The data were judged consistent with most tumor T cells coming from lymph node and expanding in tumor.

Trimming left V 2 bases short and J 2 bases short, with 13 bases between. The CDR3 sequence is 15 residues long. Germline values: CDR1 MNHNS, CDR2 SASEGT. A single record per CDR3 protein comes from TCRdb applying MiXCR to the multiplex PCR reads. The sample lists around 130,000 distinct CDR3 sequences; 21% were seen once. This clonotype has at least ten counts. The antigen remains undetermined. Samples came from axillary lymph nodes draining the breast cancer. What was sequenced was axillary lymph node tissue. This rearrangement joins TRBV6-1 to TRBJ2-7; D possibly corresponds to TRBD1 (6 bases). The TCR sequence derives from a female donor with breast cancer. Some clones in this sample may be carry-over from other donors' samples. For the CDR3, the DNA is TGTGCCAGCAGTGAATATAGGGGGAACCCCTACGAGCAGTACTTC. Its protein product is CASSEYRGNPYEQYF.